This T cell receptor (beta chain) was obtained from a study of blood T cell repertoires in COVID-19. Study overall: Some COVID-19 samples were acute and others convalescent; all came from the United States, Italy and Spain. T cells, B-cell-depleted T cells, or PBMCs provided the cDNA or gDNA that served as material.

V shed 0 bases and J 1 base; nucleotides not matched to a gene: 2. The CDR3 has 18 residues. Germline V gene data show CDR1 as LGHDT and CDR2 as YNNKEL (reference sequence). Generated by immunoSEQ multiplex PCR, the TCRdb table keeps only in-frame clones and is missing some. Of over 40,000 clones in the sample, 70% to 85% were seen once. The source is a human donor in a cohort sampled during active COVID-19. Specimen: peripheral blood. J is TRBJ2-3 and V is TRBV3-1 (or the pseudogene TRBV3-2); 15 bases line up with TRBD2. The CDR3 region is CASSQEGLAGGGTDTQYF. DNA of the CDR3: TGTGCCAGCAGCCAAGAGGGACTAGCGGGAGGAGGCACAGATACGCAGTATTTT.